These 21 T cell receptor beta chains were all obtained from the same sample, sequenced in a study of blood T cell repertoires in COVID-19. Clones were sequenced by immunoSEQ multiplex PCR, and TCRdb holds only the in-frame ones, with some missing. This table holds some 40,000 clones, around 83% found once. The sequencing input was peripheral blood. The receptors derive from a woman older than 75 with acute or convalescent COVID-19.

This chain joins TRBV10-3 and TRBJ1-5; possible D gene TRBD1, 5 bases. The CDR3 spans 17 residues. V lost 0 bases to trimming and J lost 6 bases, with 18 bases between them. Germline CDR1 reads ENHRY; CDR2 reads SYGVKD. The CDR3 protein is CAISESLGTQGGQPQHF. The CDR3 region has the DNA TGTGCCATCAGTGAGTCACTGGGTACCCAGGGCGGTCAGCCCCAGCATTTT.

The chain is built from TRBV19 and TRBJ1-2; TRBD1 agrees at 7 bases. V lost 8 bases, J lost 3 bases, and 6 bases stayed unmatched. The CDR3 consists of 13 residues. CDR1 is LNHDA and CDR2 is SQIVND in the germline V gene (reference sequence). The CDR3 reads CASVIGTDYGYTF. The CDR3 region has the DNA TGTGCCAGTGTAATCGGGACAGACTATGGCTACACCTTC.

The genes are TRBV5-1 and TRBJ2-3; perhaps TRBD1 as D (5 bases). Deletions cut 1 base from V and 0 bases from J, with 12 bases between. The CDR3 totals 16 residues. Germline V gene lookup returns CDR1 SGHRS and CDR2 YFSETQ. The CDR3 nucleotides read TGCGCCAGCAGCTTGAGAGAACAGGCGAGCACAGATACGCAGTATTTT. It yields the protein CASSLREQASTDTQYF.

This clone was seen just once. The V and J genes are TRBV28 and TRBJ1-3, with 7 bases identical to TRBD1. This CDR3 has 16 amino acids. Germline V gene lookup returns CDR1 MDHEN and CDR2 SYDVKM. J gave up 3 bases and V 8 bases, and 13 bases lay outside the gene matches. The CDR3 DNA reads TGTGCCAGCGAATCCTCCAGGGGGTTAAGTGGAAACACCATATATTTT. Protein sequence: CASESSRGLSGNTIYF.

The J gene is TRBJ2-7, the V gene TRBV18; D is uncertain. The germline gives CDR1 KGHSH, CDR2 LQKENI. Between the trimmed V and J ends, which lost 11 bases and 1 base, there was a span of 15 bases. The CDR3 loop spans 13 amino acids. This CDR3 is CARDLRVSYEQYF. Here the CDR3 DNA reads TGTGCCCGAGATCTGAGAGTATCCTACGAGCAGTACTTC.

The rearrangement links TRBV7-6 to TRBJ2-6; TRBD2 matches 8 bases. The CDR3 loop spans 18 amino acids. Germline assignment: CDR1 SGHVS and CDR2 FNYEAQ. Trimming cost V 1 base and J 2 bases; bases outside gene matches: 7. CDR3 region: CASSLEVAGIAGANVLTF. In DNA, the CDR3 is TGTGCCAGCAGCTTAGAGGTAGCGGGGATCGCTGGGGCCAACGTCCTGACTTTC. The whole variable domain, filled in from reference TRBV7-6 and TRBJ2-6, reads GAGVSQSPRYKVTKRGQDVALRCDPISGHVSLYWYRQALGQGPEFLTYFNYEAQQDKSGLPNDRFSAERPEGSISTLTIQRTEQRDSAMYRCASSLEVAGIAGANVLTFGAGSRLTVL.

The V and J genes are TRBV5-6 and TRBJ2-3; a weak D match, TRBD2 (5 bases). Germline loops: CDR1 SGHDT, CDR2 YYEEEE. Trimming removed 1 base from V and 6 bases from J, with 12 bases in between. The CDR3 has 14 residues. CDR3 amino acids: CASSLLLRGDTQYF. CDR3 DNA sequence: TGTGCCAGCAGCTTGCTCCTCCGAGGGGATACGCAGTATTTT.

The chain recombines TRBV7-2 with TRBJ2-7; 12 nucleotides match TRBD2. Germline V gene lookup returns CDR1 SGHTA and CDR2 FQGNSA. This CDR3 is 15 amino acids long. V lost 4 bases, J lost 4 bases, and 5 bases stayed unmatched. The DNA of the CDR3 is TGTGCCAGCAGCTCCTCTAGCGGGGGGGCTTACGAGCAGTACTTC. Its protein product is CASSSSSGGAYEQYF.

The V call is TRBV12-3 or TRBV12-4, the J call TRBJ1-2; 7 bases are shared with TRBD1. The CDR3 covers 13 residues. V lost 5 bases to trimming and J lost 5 bases; unmatched junction nucleotides: 5. The CDR3 sequence is CASSPTGRYGYTF. The DNA of the CDR3 is TGTGCCAGCAGTCCGACAGGGCGATATGGCTACACCTTC.

This clone came up once. V usage is TRBV19 and J usage is TRBJ1-6; perhaps TRBD1 as D (5 bases). V was shortened by 0 bases and J by 10 bases, with 10 bases between the two germline ends. The germline CDR1 and CDR2 sequences are LNHDA and SQIVND (reference sequence). The CDR3 contains 14 residues. The CDR3 region is CASSIEGRDSPLHF. The CDR3 nucleotides read TGTGCCAGTAGTATAGAAGGGCGGGACTCACCCCTCCACTTT.

This clone was seen only a few times. The chain uses TRBV6-5 and TRBJ2-7; D unresolved. With 6 bases removed from V and 4 bases from J, the gap between germline ends came to 7 bases. The germline V gene has CDR1 MNHEY and CDR2 SVGAGI. The CDR3 has 11 residues. CDR3 in amino acids: CASSHIYEQYF. In DNA, the CDR3 is TGTGCCAGCAGCCACATTTACGAGCAGTACTTC.

This chain uses TRBV19 with TRBJ2-7; 8 bases line up with TRBD1. Trimming cost V 5 bases and J 5 bases; bases outside gene matches: 8. Germline values: CDR1 LNHDA, CDR2 SQIVND (reference sequence). This CDR3 spans 14 amino acids. CDR3 sequence: CASSRRGLRNEQYF. DNA for the CDR3: TGTGCCAGTAGTCGCAGGGGGCTCAGGAACGAGCAGTACTTC.

V gene TRBV30 combines with J gene TRBJ1-4; perhaps TRBD1 as D (5 bases). V shed 2 bases and J shed 7 bases, with 11 bases lying between them. The CDR3 has 13 residues. Germline CDR1 GTSNPN, CDR2 SVGIG (reference sequence). The DNA for the CDR3 is TGTGCCTGGAGTATCAGGGCGTCTGAAAAACTGTTTTTT. This translates into CAWSIRASEKLFF.

The V call is TRBV11-2, the J call TRBJ1-3; no clear D. V was cut by 6 bases and J by 0 bases, with 6 bases left in between. CDR3 size: 13 residues. From germline, CDR1 is SGHAT and CDR2 FQNNGV. CDR3 protein: CASRYSSGNTIYF. The DNA of the CDR3 is TGTGCCAGCAGGTACAGCTCTGGAAACACCATATATTTT.

This clone has only a few counts. This rearrangement joins TRBV10-2 to TRBJ1-2; a weak D match, TRBD1 (6 bases). Between the trimmed V and J ends, which lost 10 bases and 5 bases, there was a span of 11 bases. The CDR3 loop spans 11 amino acids. Germline CDR1 reads WSHSY; CDR2 reads SAAADI. The CDR3 spells CATTTGYGYTF. As DNA, the CDR3 is TGCGCCACCACAACAGGGTATGGCTACACCTTC.

This clone appeared many times. The chain is built from TRBV7-9 and TRBJ2-5; 11 positions match TRBD1. V shed 5 bases and J 4 bases; nucleotides not matched to a gene: 9. The CDR3 loop spans 16 amino acids. Germline assignment: CDR1 SEHNR and CDR2 FQNEAQ (reference sequence). CDR3 sequence reads: CASSTPDRGLAETQYF. The CDR3 coding sequence is TGTGCCAGCAGCACCCCGGACAGGGGGCTAGCAGAGACCCAGTACTTC.

The genes are TRBV2 and TRBJ2-7; D is uncertain. The germline V gene has CDR1 SNHLY and CDR2 FYNNEI. Between the trimmed V and J ends, which lost 4 bases and 4 bases, there was a span of 5 bases. This CDR3 is built from 11 residues. CDR3 DNA sequence: TGTGCCAGCAGTGCCGAGTACGAGCAGTACTTC. This sequence encodes CASSAEYEQYF.

This clone was recorded only once. The J gene is TRBJ1-4, the V gene TRBV27, with D maybe TRBD1 (5 bases). Between the trimmed V and J ends, which lost 3 bases and 8 bases, there was a span of 16 bases. There are 15 residues in the CDR3. Germline-derived CDR1 and CDR2 are MNHEY and SMNVEV (reference sequence). CDR3 in amino acids: CASSLGQVSEEKLFF. Here the CDR3 DNA reads TGTGCCAGCAGTTTGGGGCAGGTCTCAGAGGAAAAACTGTTTTTT.

The V call is TRBV2, the J call TRBJ1-1; possibly TRBD1 for D (5 bases). There are 13 residues in the CDR3. Germline-derived CDR1 and CDR2 are SNHLY and FYNNEI. Trimming removed 4 bases at V and 6 bases at J, with 12 bases between. CDR3 in DNA: TGTGCCAGCAGTGCCGACACAGGCTCTGAAGCTTTCTTT. Its translation is CASSADTGSEAFF.

The chain combines TRBV6-5 with TRBJ1-1; 8 positions match TRBD1. Germline CDR1 MNHEY, CDR2 SVGAGI. CDR3 size: 13 residues. After removal of 7 bases from V and 3 bases from J, the junction contained 4 bases not matched to a gene. CDR3 DNA: TGTGCCAGCACTCTGACAGGGGACACTGAAGCTTTCTTT. Protein product: CASTLTGDTEAFF.

This sequence joins TRBV6-5 and TRBJ1-6, with 7 bases fitting TRBD1. J gave up 4 bases and V 5 bases, and 2 bases lay outside the gene matches. This CDR3 has 14 amino acids. Per germline, CDR1 MNHEY and CDR2 SVGAGI. This chain's CDR3 is CASSRTGYNSPLHF. The CDR3 DNA follows: TGTGCCAGCAGTCGGACAGGTTATAATTCACCCCTCCACTTT.